Below are 15 T cell receptor beta chains sequenced from a single sample in a study of CD8 T cells in Susac syndrome. RNA totalling about 0.5 to 1 ug underwent reverse transcription with random hexamers. TCRdb reprocessed the immunoSEQ multiplex PCR reads via MiXCR and lists one record per CDR3 protein. The sample carries around 62,000 distinct CDR3 sequences, approximately 90% recorded once. Sequencing input: CD8+ T cells from PBMCs. Receptors originate from a human donor in good health.

The rearrangement joins TRBV9 to TRBJ2-7; TRBD2 might be the D (7 bases). The V end lost 5 bases, the J end lost 1 base, and 16 bases lay between the germline ends. CDR3 length equals 15 residues. The germline V gene has CDR1 SGDLS and CDR2 YYNGEE. The CDR3 nucleotides are TGTGCCAGCAGTGAGGGGGGGAGCCCTTCCTACGAGCAGTACTTC. Protein sequence: CASSEGGSPSYEQYF.

This chain joins TRBV14 and TRBJ2-7, with TRBD2 as a possible D gene (7 bases). Trimming removed 0 bases at V and 5 bases at J, with 14 bases between. The germline V gene has CDR1 SGHDN and CDR2 FVKESK. This CDR3 has 15 residues. CDR3 bases: TGTGCCAGCAGCCAAGAAGGGGGGGGGCTCGACGAGCAGTACTTC. This sequence encodes CASSQEGGGLDEQYF.

The chain carries TRBV6-5 and TRBJ1-6; D is unresolved. Germline assignment: CDR1 MNHEY and CDR2 SVGAGI. V was clipped by 5 bases and J by 10 bases, with 15 bases between them. CDR3 length: 14 residues. The DNA for the CDR3 is TGTGCCAGCAGTGTCAGCCGTAGGAACTCACCCCTCCACTTT. Protein: CASSVSRRNSPLHF.

The chain employs TRBV5-4 and TRBJ2-7, with 12 bases that match TRBD1. The CDR3 has 19 residues. V shed 2 bases and J 2 bases; nucleotides not matched to a gene: 14. The V gene's germline CDR1 is SGHNT and CDR2 YYREEE (reference sequence). CDR3 protein: CASSFYIPGQGATTYEQYF. The CDR3 DNA reads TGTGCCAGCAGCTTCTATATACCGGGACAGGGGGCTACGACCTACGAGCAGTACTTC.

The chain's CDR3 is CASSISGSGANVLTF. The DNA for the CDR3 is TGTGCCAGTAGTATTTCAGGGTCTGGGGCCAACGTCCTGACTTTC. The chain employs TRBV19 and TRBJ2-6; maybe TRBD1 (5 bases). V was shortened by 3 bases and J by 1 base, with 7 bases between the two germline ends. CDR3 length equals 15 residues. In germline, CDR1 is LNHDA, CDR2 SQIVND (reference sequence).

This clonotype was found a few times. This chain connects TRBV5-4 to TRBJ2-7; 11 nucleotides match TRBD2. Germline assignment: CDR1 SGHNT and CDR2 YYREEE (reference sequence). V lost 3 bases to trimming and J lost 3 bases; unmatched junction nucleotides: 2. The CDR3 contains 14 residues. DNA of the CDR3: TGTGCCAGCAGCTCGCTAGCGGGGGGCTACGAGCAGTACTTC. This gives the protein CASSSLAGGYEQYF. Filled out from reference TRBV5-4 and TRBJ2-7, the complete variable domain reads ETGVTQSPTHLIKTRGQQVTLRCSSQSGHNTVSWYQQALGQGPQFIFQYYREEENGRGNFPPRFSGLQFPNYSSELNVNALELDDSALYLCASSSLAGGYEQYFGPGTRLTVT.

The chain is built from TRBV12-3 or TRBV12-4 and TRBJ1-5; D unresolved. The CDR3 consists of 12 residues. V shed 4 bases and J shed 5 bases, with 6 bases lying between them. CDR3 protein: CASSSRYQPQHF. In nucleotides, the CDR3 is TGTGCCAGCAGTTCCCGTTATCAGCCCCAGCATTTT.

V gene TRBV7-9 combines with J gene TRBJ1-1; D possibly corresponds to TRBD1 (5 bases). CDR3 length: 13 residues. V was clipped by 6 bases and J by 2 bases, with 10 bases between them. CDR1 is SEHNR, CDR2 FQNEAQ, per germline (reference sequence). The CDR3 DNA reads TGTGCCAGCAGGCCCGGGACCAACACTGAAGCTTTCTTT. It codes for CASRPGTNTEAFF.

The sample holds one count of this clonotype. The rearrangement uses TRBV29-1 and TRBJ2-7; 8 nucleotides line up with TRBD1. The V gene end was trimmed by 1 base and the J gene end by 4 bases; junction bases not matched to a gene: 9. CDR1 is SQVTM, CDR2 ANQGSEA, per germline. The CDR3 spans 15 residues. CDR3 DNA: TGCAGCGTTGAAGGGTGGTCACAGGGGGTTTACGAGCAGTACTTC. This sequence encodes CSVEGWSQGVYEQYF.

This chain uses TRBV4-1 with TRBJ1-5; D uncertain. This CDR3 comprises 13 residues. Germline CDR1 is MGHRA and CDR2 is YSYEKL. Deletions cut 1 base from V and 6 bases from J, with 7 bases between. The CDR3 sequence is CASSQGLAQPQHF. The CDR3 nucleotides read TGCGCCAGCAGCCAAGGATTGGCTCAGCCCCAGCATTTT.

V and J are TRBV5-6 and TRBJ2-7, with a possible D match to TRBD1 (6 bases). V lost 3 bases, J lost 5 bases, and 18 bases lay in between. This CDR3 has 15 residues. Germline V gives CDR1 SGHDT, CDR2 YYEEEE. The CDR3 is CASSWMTGSAHEQYF. CDR3 DNA sequence: TGTGCCAGCAGCTGGATGACAGGTAGTGCCCACGAGCAGTACTTC.

The chain carries TRBV25-1 and TRBJ2-5; D uncertain. The CDR3 consists of 13 residues. CDR1 is MGHDK and CDR2 is SYGVNS in the germline V gene. V lost 8 bases and J lost 3, with 13 bases in between. In nucleotides, the CDR3 is TGTGCCAGCCATACTTGGACCGAAGAGACCCAGTACTTC. Its protein is CASHTWTEETQYF.

This clonotype has only one observation. This rearrangement joins TRBV5-1 to TRBJ1-3; no clear D. Germline CDR1 is SGHRS and CDR2 is YFSETQ. The CDR3 loop spans 16 amino acids. The V end was cut by 0 bases, the J end by 0 bases, with 10 bases between. The CDR3: CASSLDPRTSGNTIYF. The CDR3 coding sequence is TGCGCCAGCAGCTTGGATCCACGCACCTCTGGAAACACCATATATTTT. Together with reference TRBV5-1 and TRBJ1-3, the CDR3 gives the full variable domain: KAGVTQTPRYLIKTRGQQVTLSCSPISGHRSVSWYQQTPGQGLQFLFEYFSETQRNKGNFPGRFSGRQFSNSRSEMNVSTLELGDSALYLCASSLDPRTSGNTIYFGEGSWLTVV.

The V call is TRBV9, the J call TRBJ2-5, with D unclear. V gave up 4 bases and J gave up 2 bases, with 15 bases separating them. The CDR3 covers 15 residues. Germline assignment: CDR1 SGDLS and CDR2 YYNGEE. CDR3 nucleotide sequence: TGTGCCAGCAGCCCCCCACCCGGTGGACAAGAGACCCAGTACTTC. Protein: CASSPPPGGQETQYF.

This clonotype turned up a few times. The chain is built from TRBV3-1 and TRBJ1-2; D is perhaps TRBD1 (5 bases). V shed 0 bases and J shed 0 bases, with 14 bases lying between them. The CDR3 is 17 amino acids. Germline V gives CDR1 LGHDT, CDR2 YNNKEL (reference sequence). CDR3 protein: CASSQEWTRGANYGYTF. CDR3 nucleotides: TGTGCCAGCAGCCAAGAATGGACACGCGGGGCTAACTATGGCTACACCTTC.